This T cell receptor beta chain was found in a study of Ad26.COV2.S vaccination and SARS-CoV-2 variants. About the study: By the intramuscular route, Ad26.COV2.S was given once, or twice 56 days apart.

TCRdb's copy holds only in-frame clones and misses some; the assay was immunoSEQ multiplex PCR. The sample has 450,000 to 550,000 clones, approximately 92% seen once; the top ten hold approximately 2.5%. This clone turned up a few times. Its antigen is unidentified. Findings of the study overall: Comparability of non-spike TCR breadth was observed across vaccine and placebo recipients.

Treatment here: about 20 received Ad26.COV2.S at low or high dose, single or two shots; five or six received placebo; per-sample allocation not given. Specimen acquisition occurred on day 63 following the initial vaccine or placebo injection. The sequence came from a person between 18 and 65 years old who received the Ad26.COV2.S COVID-19 vaccine or a placebo. Source: peripheral blood, taken in a trial of Ad26.COV2.S vaccine versus placebo.

In nucleotides, the CDR3 is TGTGCCAGCAGCTTACGGGACAGGGGGATGAACACTGAAGCTTTCTTT. Encoded protein: CASSLRDRGMNTEAFF. The genes are TRBV7-8 and TRBJ1-1, with 11 nucleotides matching TRBD1. V gave up 2 bases and J gave up 0 bases; unmatched junction bases: 2. This CDR3 has 16 amino acids. Per germline, CDR1 SGHVS and CDR2 FQNEAQ. Full variable domain (remainder filled in from reference TRBV7-8 and TRBJ1-1): GAGVSQSPRYKVAKRGQDVALRCDPISGHVSLFWYQQALGQGPEFLTYFQNEAQLDKSGLPSDRFFAERPEGSVSTLKIQRTQQEDSAVYLCASSLRDRGMNTEAFFGQGTRLTVV.